In this sample, the clone carrying this TCR beta chain turned up a few times. Its antigen is not known. Then a second PCR, running roughly 7 to 11 cycles, was carried out with a sample-barcoded 5' primer and a J-beta primer mix. Using its own MiXCR run on the 5' RACE reads, TCRdb lists one record per CDR3 protein. The sample holds some 1.6 million distinct CDR3 sequences, about 35% seen once. This entry comes from a study of blood T cells in healthy people across ages. General observations from the study: PBMCs went unsorted, and a conclusive naive versus antigen-experienced comparison was therefore prevented.

Trimming left V 0 bases short and J 7 bases short, with 16 bases between. CDR1 and CDR2 (germline): MNHEY, SVGEGT. This CDR3 has 16 amino acids. This TCR derives from a woman aged 30 to 39 in good health. The rearrangement joins TRBV6-2 or TRBV6-3 to TRBJ2-1, with a weak D call TRBD2 (6 bases). Sequenced material: blood. The CDR3 DNA is TGTGCCAGCAGTTACTCGGGGACTCATTTCCAGAATGAGCAGTTCTTC. This codes for CASSYSGTHFQNEQFF.